These 23 T cell receptor beta chains were all obtained from the same sample, sequenced in a study of lymphopenia after photon versus proton radiotherapy. TCRdb's copy holds only in-frame clones and misses some; the assay was immunoSEQ multiplex PCR. The sample records approximately 160,000 clones, approximately 86% being singletons. The source material was peripheral blood, sampled from a patient treated with photon-based radiotherapy. The receptors were gathered from a man aged 45-60 years with gastric cancer.

This chain connects TRBV15 to TRBJ1-2; perhaps TRBD1 as D (6 bases). From germline, CDR1 is LNHNV and CDR2 YYDKDF (reference sequence). The CDR3 consists of 14 residues. Trimming took 3 bases from V and 4 from J, leaving 12 bases between them. CDR3 amino acids: CATSRETGLYGYTF. The CDR3 DNA reads as TGTGCCACCAGCAGGGAGACAGGTCTCTATGGCTACACCTTC. The full variable domain, its missing parts supplied by reference TRBV15 and TRBJ1-2, is DAMVIQNPRYQVTQFGKPVTLSCSQTLNHNVMYWYQQKSSQAPKLLFHYYDKDFNNEADTPDNFQSRRPNTSFCFLDIRSPGLGDTAMYLCATSRETGLYGYTFGSGTRLTVV.

The chain uses TRBV29-1 and TRBJ2-7, with D tentatively TRBD2 (6 bases). Per the germline V gene, CDR1 is SQVTM and CDR2 is ANQGSEA. CDR3 length: 13 amino acids. V was clipped by 4 bases and J by 4 bases, with 14 bases between them. CDR3 in amino acids: CSVVPGGNYEQYF. DNA for the CDR3: TGCAGCGTTGTTCCCGGGGGTAATTACGAGCAGTACTTC.

This clone was counted once. The J gene is TRBJ1-5, the V gene TRBV5-6; no clear D. CDR1 SGHDT and CDR2 YYEEEE come from the germline V gene. Trimming shortened V by 1 base and J by 4 bases, and 9 bases separated the two germline ends. This CDR3 is 14 amino acids long. DNA for the CDR3: TGTGCCAGCAGCTTGAGGAGCGGAAATCAGCCCCAGCATTTT. As protein: CASSLRSGNQPQHF.

The V gene is TRBV7-9, the J gene TRBJ1-1; D gene uncertain. CDR1 is SEHNR, CDR2 FQNEAQ, per germline (reference sequence). CDR3 size: 14 residues. Trimming took 2 bases from V and 0 from J, leaving 7 bases between them. The CDR3 DNA sequence: TGTGCCAGCAGCTTAACAGAAATGAACACTGAAGCTTTCTTT. Translation gives CASSLTEMNTEAFF. Combining the CDR3 with reference TRBV7-9 and TRBJ1-1 gives the whole variable domain DTGVSQNPRHKITKRGQNVTFRCDPISEHNRLYWYRQTLGQGPEFLTYFQNEAQLEKSRLLSDRFSAERPKGSFSTLEIQRTEQGDSAMYLCASSLTEMNTEAFFGQGTRLTVV.

The V gene is TRBV5-1, the J gene TRBJ2-2; no definite D call. Germline values: CDR1 SGHRS, CDR2 YFSETQ. This CDR3 has 15 amino acids. V gave up 3 bases and J gave up 4 bases, with 13 bases separating them. The CDR3 sequence is CASSSRSRSTGELFF. In nucleotides, the CDR3 is TGCGCCAGCAGCTCGAGGTCGAGGAGCACCGGGGAGCTGTTTTTT.

The rearrangement joins TRBV9 to TRBJ2-3; D unresolved. V was cut by 4 bases and J by 2 bases, with 5 bases left in between. Germline V lookup: CDR1 SGDLS, CDR2 YYNGEE. The CDR3 consists of 12 residues. CDR3 DNA sequence: TGTGCCAGCAGCCTCAACACAGATACGCAGTATTTT. Its protein product is CASSLNTDTQYF.

The chain joins TRBV5-6 to TRBJ1-1; D may be TRBD1 (5 bases). This CDR3 contains 16 residues. Looked up from germline, CDR1 is SGHDT and CDR2 is YYEEEE. V dropped 0 bases and J dropped 4 bases, with 16 bases sitting between them. This chain's CDR3 is CASSLVSGNLGTEAFF. The CDR3 DNA sequence: TGTGCCAGCAGCTTGGTGTCAGGGAACCTTGGCACTGAAGCTTTCTTT.

A note on this clone: This same CDR3 is encoded by further DNA sequences in the sample. The CDR3 bases are TGTGCCTGGAGTGTACGGGGCGAGCAGTACTTC. As protein: CAWSVRGEQYF. The V call is TRBV30, the J call TRBJ2-7; possibly TRBD2 for D (5 bases). The germline V and J ends were trimmed by 0 bases and 6 bases, with 6 bases remaining between them. This CDR3 has 11 amino acids. Germline V gene data show CDR1 as GTSNPN and CDR2 as SVGIG (reference sequence).

V usage is TRBV4-2 and J usage is TRBJ2-1; 13 positions match TRBD2. V trimming: 3 bases; J trimming: 13 bases; junction bases outside the gene matches: 12. The CDR3 length is 16 residues. Per the germline V gene, CDR1 is LGHNA and CDR2 is YNFKEQ. The CDR3 nucleotides read TGTGCCAGCAGCCAGTCTACTAGCGGGAGGGCCGGGTTCCAGTTCTTC. Translated: CASSQSTSGRAGFQFF.

V is TRBV7-9 and J is TRBJ1-1; 7 positions match TRBD1. Germline V gene lookup returns CDR1 SEHNR and CDR2 FQNEAQ (reference sequence). V dropped 2 bases and J dropped 4; count of bases not matched to a gene: 13. The CDR3 runs 17 residues. CDR3 coding DNA: TGTGCCAGCAGCTTAAGGCCCCACGACAGGGAGGCCACTGAAGCTTTCTTT. It is translated as CASSLRPHDREATEAFF.

The gene calls are TRBV18 and TRBJ1-1; no clear D. Germline V gene sequence: CDR1 KGHSH, CDR2 LQKENI. V lost 2 bases, J lost 6 bases, and 10 bases lay in between. This CDR3 has 13 residues. The CDR3 protein is CASSPRQASEAFF. The CDR3 DNA is TGTGCCAGCTCACCAAGGCAGGCTTCTGAAGCTTTCTTT.

The CDR3 coding sequence is TGTGCCAGCAGTTTACTGTTCCCTTCCTACGAGCAGTACTTC. Translation gives CASSLLFPSYEQYF. V and J are TRBV28 and TRBJ2-7; D is unresolved. CDR1 is MDHEN, CDR2 SYDVKM, per germline. Trimming pared 2 bases from V and 1 base from J, leaving 9 bases between. The CDR3 is 14 residues long.

The V and J genes are TRBV28 and TRBJ1-4; D is unclear. Germline values: CDR1 MDHEN, CDR2 SYDVKM. V shed 6 bases and J shed 0 bases, with 11 bases lying between them. The CDR3 has 15 amino acids. CDR3 in amino acids: CASRYDGTTNEKLFF. DNA for the CDR3: TGTGCCAGCAGGTATGACGGAACAACTAATGAAAAACTGTTTTTT.

The V gene is TRBV6-5, the J gene TRBJ2-7; 7 bases match TRBD1. CDR1 is MNHEY, CDR2 SVGAGI, per germline. J lost 6 bases, V lost 6 bases, and 8 bases had no gene match. This CDR3 spans 13 amino acids. Here the CDR3 reads CASRSTGRGEQYF. The CDR3 nucleotides read TGTGCCAGCAGATCGACAGGGAGAGGCGAGCAGTACTTC.

In the case of this clone: Other DNA sequences in the same sample also yield this CDR3. The chain links TRBV7-9 to TRBJ1-1; 7 nucleotides match TRBD1. CDR1 is SEHNR, CDR2 FQNEAQ, per germline (reference sequence). The V and J ends lost 5 bases and 2 bases, in that order; junction bases with no gene match: 5. The CDR3 consists of 14 residues. The CDR3 region is CASSLGQVNTEAFF. CDR3 in DNA: TGTGCCAGCAGCCTCGGACAGGTCAACACTGAAGCTTTCTTT.

Note on this clone: A read error may account for a junction end that differs from germline. This chain links TRBV16 with TRBJ2-7; D may be TRBD2 (5 bases). The germline V gene encodes CDR1 KGHSY and CDR2 FQNENV. The CDR3 extends over 13 amino acids. The CDR3 sequence is CASSQSQRSIPIF. In DNA form, the CDR3 reads TGTGCCAGCAGCCAATCCCAGCGGTCGATTCCCATCTTC.

V gene TRBV28 combines with J gene TRBJ2-7; 8 nucleotides align to TRBD2. V lost 0 bases to trimming and J lost 6 bases; unmatched junction nucleotides: 4. The CDR3 is 14 residues long. CDR1 and CDR2 from the germline V gene are MDHEN and SYDVKM. CDR3 amino acids: CASSLWREDREQYF. CDR3 coding DNA: TGTGCCAGCAGTTTATGGCGGGAGGACCGCGAGCAGTACTTC.

The chain uses TRBV7-9 and TRBJ1-4; D not certain. Trimming stripped 0 bases from V and 8 bases from J, with 7 bases between. Germline assignment: CDR1 SEHNR and CDR2 FQNEAQ (reference sequence). This CDR3 has 13 residues. CDR3 in DNA: TGTGCCAGCAGCTTAGCGCATCGGGAAAAACTGTTTTTT. It yields the protein CASSLAHREKLFF.

The chain uses TRBV4-2 and TRBJ2-5, with 8 bases fitting TRBD1. The CDR3 extends over 16 amino acids. Per the germline V gene, CDR1 is LGHNA and CDR2 is YNFKEQ. J lost 5 bases, V lost 5 bases, and 13 bases had no gene match. CDR3 sequence reads: CASSDRGLGRDETQYF. The CDR3 nucleotides are TGTGCCAGCAGCGACAGGGGTCTGGGGCGCGATGAGACCCAGTACTTC.

Here the CDR3 reads CASSPAQGAGYGYTF. CDR3 nucleotides: TGTGCCAGCTCACCAGCCCAGGGGGCCGGCTATGGCTACACCTTC. The chain uses TRBV18 and TRBJ1-2, with 8 bases identical to TRBD1. The trim removed 2 bases at V and 4 bases at J, leaving 6 bases unmatched. CDR1 KGHSH and CDR2 LQKENI come from the germline V gene. The length of the CDR3 is 15 residues.

To note about this clone: Within the sample, other DNA sequences also encode this same CDR3. V is TRBV4-3 and J is TRBJ1-1; possible D gene TRBD1, 5 bases. With 0 bases removed from V and 5 bases from J, the gap between germline ends came to 13 bases. The CDR3 is 15 amino acids. CDR1 and CDR2 (germline): LGHNA, YSLEER. The CDR3 here is CASSQDPGGGTEAFF. CDR3 in DNA: TGCGCCAGCAGCCAAGACCCTGGTGGGGGGACTGAAGCTTTCTTT.

The V and J genes are TRBV10-3 and TRBJ2-5; 7 nucleotides align to TRBD2. This CDR3 region has 13 residues. Germline trimming cut 6 bases from V and 2 bases from J; bases unmatched to any gene: 3. CDR1 is ENHRY and CDR2 is SYGVKD in the germline V gene. DNA of the CDR3: TGTGCCATCAGGGCGGGAGTTCAAGAGACCCAGTACTTC. Encoded protein: CAIRAGVQETQYF.

V gene TRBV7-9 combines with J gene TRBJ2-1; D may be TRBD1 (8 bases). This CDR3 spans 15 amino acids. Trimming took off 5 bases at V and 4 bases at J, with 15 bases between the two ends. The V gene's germline CDR1 is SEHNR and CDR2 FQNEAQ (reference sequence). The CDR3 DNA sequence: TGTGCCAGCAGCAGACAGGGGAGGGGGTACAATGAGCAGTTCTTC. Translation gives CASSRQGRGYNEQFF.